The rows below give T cell receptor beta chains drawn from one sample of a study of blood T cell repertoires in COVID-19. Data came from immunoSEQ multiplex PCR; TCRdb stores just in-frame clones and leaves some out. In the table there are almost 500,000 clones, roughly nine tenths of which are singletons. Specimen: PBMCs or T cells enriched from blood (not recorded which). These receptors all come from a woman aged 55-75 years who had recovered from COVID-19. The CDR3 runs from the conserved cysteine through the conserved F or W. D genes are given only for firm matches. For some rows the clone size is stated as once, few or many, or as a class when expanded; others skip it.

d_gene | abundance | j_gene | v_gene | CDR3aa | CDR3nt
TRBD2 | . | TRBJ2-2 | TRBV6-6 | CASSYPGLAGGELFF | TGTGCCAGCAGTTACCCGGGACTAGCGGGCGGGGAGCTGTTTTTT
TRBD2 | . | TRBJ2-5 | TRBV19 | CASSTGTKGLEGVPQETQYF | TGTGCCAGTAGTACCGGGACCAAGGGACTAGAGGGGGTACCGCAAGAGACCCAGTACTTC
TRBD1 | . | TRBJ1-4 | TRBV11-2 | CASSPRTGLGEKLFF | TGTGCCAGCAGCCCCCGGACAGGGTTGGGGGAAAAACTGTTTTTT
TRBD2 | . | TRBJ2-3 | TRBV24-1 | CATSVGGGVQDTQYF | TGTGCCACCTCGGTGGGCGGGGGGGTCCAAGATACGCAGTATTTT
. | . | TRBJ2-3 | TRBV11-2 | CASSLRQTGTDTQYF | TGTGCCAGCAGCTTAAGACAAACTGGCACAGATACGCAGTATTTT
TRBD1 | . | TRBJ1-5 | TRBV5-1 | CASSMGQSNQPQHF | TGCGCCAGCAGCATGGGACAGAGCAATCAGCCCCAGCATTTT
. | . | TRBJ2-7 | TRBV5-1 | CASSLGTDPYEQYF | TGCGCCAGCAGCTTGGGGACAGATCCCTACGAGCAGTACTTC
. | . | TRBJ2-5 | TRBV30 | CAWSVLSRETQYF | TGTGCCTGGAGTGTACTTTCCAGGGAGACCCAGTACTTC
. | . | TRBJ1-2 | TRBV21-1 | CASPPQVCGYTF | TGTGCCAGCCCCCCACAGGTATGTGGCTACACCTTC
. | . | TRBJ1-6 | TRBV30 | CAWSPETAPNSPLHF | TGTGCCTGGAGTCCAGAGACAGCACCGAATTCACCCCTCCACTTT
. | . | TRBJ1-1 | TRBV19 | CASQGPGALSAFF | TGTGCCAGTCAGGGGCCAGGGGCCCTGAGTGCTTTCTTT
. | . | TRBJ2-1 | TRBV28 | CASSLTSPEEQFF | TGTGCCAGCAGTTTAACCTCACCCGAGGAGCAGTTCTTC
TRBD1 | . | TRBJ1-3 | TRBV7-2 | CASSKTGVKAGNTIYF | TGTGCCAGCAGCAAGACAGGGGTTAAGGCTGGAAACACCATATATTTT
TRBD2 | . | TRBJ2-6 | TRBV6-5 | CASSPAGAGANVLTF | TGTGCCAGCTCCCCTGCGGGGGCTGGGGCCAACGTCCTGACTTTC
. | once | TRBJ1-1 | TRBV6-6 | CAIRDTEAFF | TGTGCCATCCGGGACACTGAAGCTTTCTTT
. | . | TRBJ1-1 | TRBV6-5 | CASSLSRGTEAFF | TGTGCCAGCAGCCTCTCTCGAGGCACTGAAGCTTTCTTT
TRBD1 | . | TRBJ1-3 | TRBV5-1 | CASSRTGQSGNTIYF | TGCGCCAGCTCCCGGACAGGGCAGTCTGGAAACACCATATATTTT
. | . | TRBJ1-1 | TRBV6-5 | CASRDPGFEAFF | TGTGCCAGCAGGGACCCGGGGTTTGAAGCTTTCTTT
. | . | TRBJ2-2 | TRBV9 | CASSVGSVRGTGELFF | TGTGCCAGCAGCGTAGGATCAGTTCGAGGCACCGGGGAGCTGTTTTTT
. | few | TRBJ2-5 | TRBV11-2 | CASSPTLTGETQYF | TGTGCCAGCAGCCCCACCTTGACGGGGGAGACCCAGTACTTC
TRBD1 | . | TRBJ1-2 | TRBV6-5 | CAGRGRDYGYTF | TGTGCCGGCAGGGGGCGTGACTATGGCTACACCTTC
. | . | TRBJ2-5 | TRBV5-1 | CASSFQRTESTPQYF | TGCGCCAGCAGCTTCCAAAGGACAGAGTCGACTCCCCAGTACTTC
TRBD2 | . | TRBJ2-7 | TRBV3-1/TRBV3-2 | CASSLSSGGSYEQYF | TGTGCCAGCAGCCTAAGTTCGGGAGGGTCCTACGAGCAGTACTTC
TRBD1 | . | TRBJ1-5 | TRBV24-1 | CATQGQEQPQHF | TGTGCCACACAGGGGCAGGAACAGCCCCAGCATTTT
TRBD1 | . | TRBJ2-7 | TRBV29-1 | CSVGGTQGATF | TGCAGCGTTGGCGGGACACAGGGGGCTACCTTC
TRBD2 | . | TRBJ2-1 | TRBV9 | CASSVDIVAGGRNEQFF | TGTGCCAGCAGCGTGGACATCGTAGCGGGGGGGAGGAATGAGCAGTTCTTC
. | . | TRBJ1-4 | TRBV5-1 | CASSLAGNLNEKLFF | TGCGCCAGCAGCTTGGCGGGGAATCTTAATGAAAAACTGTTTTTT
TRBD1 | . | TRBJ1-2 | TRBV7-2 | CASSLGQAGDGYTF | TGTGCCAGCAGCTTGGGACAGGCGGGGGATGGCTACACCTTC
TRBD2 | . | TRBJ2-3 | TRBV7-2 | CASSFSGGASDTQYF | TGTGCCAGCAGCTTTAGCGGGGGGGCCTCAGATACGCAGTATTTT
TRBD1 | . | TRBJ1-6 | TRBV5-1 | CASSLLGTGDRLHF | TGCGCCAGCAGCTTGTTGGGGACAGGGGATCGCCTCCACTTT
TRBD1 | . | TRBJ1-2 | TRBV6-1 | CASGDRALRRGYTF | TGTGCCAGCGGTGACAGGGCACTGAGGAGAGGCTACACCTTC
TRBD1 | few | TRBJ1-1 | TRBV18 | CASSPGQGVNTEAFF | TGTGCCAGCTCACCCGGACAGGGGGTGAACACTGAAGCTTTCTTT
TRBD2 | . | TRBJ2-1 | TRBV6-6 | CASSYSGGIGNEQFF | TGTGCCAGCAGCTATAGCGGGGGCATTGGCAATGAGCAGTTCTTC
TRBD2 | . | TRBJ2-5 | TRBV7-2 | CASSLRVTGGEQETQYF | TGTGCCAGCAGCTTACGGGTGACCGGGGGGGAGCAAGAGACCCAGTACTTC
. | . | TRBJ1-2 | TRBV10-3 | CAISESRNYGYTF | TGTGCCATCAGTGAGTCGCGTAACTATGGCTACACCTTC
. | . | TRBJ1-2 | TRBV10-1 | CASSASPNYGYTF | TGCGCCAGCAGTGCCTCTCCTAACTATGGCTACACCTTC